A single sample is the source of the 14 T cell receptor beta chains below, sequenced in a study of post-analysis software for immune sequencing data. cDNA libraries of TCR beta carried unique molecular identifiers. TCRdb re-called the PCR reads with MiXCR, one entry per CDR3 protein. This sample has 550,000 to 700,000 distinct CDR3 sequences, with roughly 40% found just once. Study-level points and caveats: Five TRBV segments were significantly more frequent in patients than in controls. TRBV5-6, TRBV5-1 and TRBV20-1 were among these segments.

Their cognate antigens are unknown. Sequencing was done on a sample of blood. Source of these receptors: a girl aged 10 to 17 with multiple sclerosis.

This clonotype was seen a handful of times. The V gene is TRBV20-1, the J gene TRBJ2-5, with D tentatively TRBD1 (6 bases). Germline V gene sequence: CDR1 DFQATT, CDR2 SNEGSKA (reference sequence). With 1 base removed from V and 4 bases from J, the gap between germline ends came to 16 bases. This CDR3 has 15 residues. CDR3 loop: CSARVSGTSSETQYF. The DNA for the CDR3 is TGCAGTGCTAGAGTTTCCGGGACATCCTCAGAGACCCAGTACTTC.

The gene calls are TRBV7-6 and TRBJ2-1; 8 nucleotides agree with TRBD2. V was pared by 2 bases and J by 0 bases, with 9 bases of the junction left unmatched. Germline lookup yields CDR1 SGHVS and CDR2 FNYEAQ. This CDR3 has 18 amino acids. CDR3 sequence: CASSLSLAERSSYNEQFF. CDR3 DNA: TGTGCCAGCAGCTTATCACTAGCGGAGCGGAGCTCCTACAATGAGCAGTTCTTC.

J is TRBJ2-7 and V is TRBV5-1; perhaps D is TRBD1 or TRBD2 (5 bases each). CDR1 and CDR2 from the germline V gene are SGHRS and YFSETQ. CDR3 length: 15 amino acids. The V gene lost 7 bases and the J gene lost 0 bases, with 17 bases spanning the gap. DNA for the CDR3: TGCGCCAGCGGCGTGAGGGACGCAAGCTCCTACGAGCAGTACTTC. It translates to CASGVRDASSYEQYF.

The chain couples TRBV7-9 to TRBJ1-2; TRBD1 might be the D (6 bases). Germline V gene lookup returns CDR1 SEHNR and CDR2 FQNEAQ (reference sequence). The CDR3 length is 13 residues. The V end lost 5 bases, the J end lost 7 bases, and 14 bases lay between the germline ends. The CDR3 DNA reads as TGTGCCAGCAGCCCGACCGACAGGACTGGCTACACCTTC. Its protein product is CASSPTDRTGYTF.

This clonotype was seen only a few times. The J gene is TRBJ2-7, the V gene TRBV6-5; D may be TRBD1 (8 bases). The CDR3 runs to 15 residues. CDR1 and CDR2 (germline): MNHEY, SVGAGI. Trimming left V 2 bases short and J 1 base short, with 12 bases between. This CDR3 reads CASSYTGGGSYEQYF. CDR3 nucleotide sequence: TGTGCCAGCAGTTACACAGGGGGAGGGTCCTACGAGCAGTACTTC.

V is TRBV7-2 and J is TRBJ1-2; no firm D call. Germline lookup yields CDR1 SGHTA and CDR2 FQGNSA. V was trimmed by 3 bases and J by 3 bases, leaving 8 bases between them. This CDR3 contains 13 residues. This CDR3 reads CASSFTGDYGYTF. CDR3 coding DNA: TGTGCCAGCAGCTTTACCGGGGACTATGGCTACACCTTC. Based on the CDR3 plus reference TRBV7-2 and TRBJ1-2, the full variable domain is GAGVSQSPSNKVTEKGKDVELRCDPISGHTALYWYRQSLGQGLEFLIYFQGNSAPDKSGLPSDRFSAERTGGSVSTLTIQRTQQEDSAVYLCASSFTGDYGYTFGSGTRLTVV.

The V gene is TRBV4-1, the J gene TRBJ2-7; unclear D gene. The CDR3 is 13 residues long. CDR1 is MGHRA, CDR2 YSYEKL, per germline. The V and J ends lost 4 bases and 4 bases respectively, with 11 bases between them. In DNA, the CDR3 is TGCGCCAGCAGCCTCAAGGCCCAATACGAGCAGTACTTC. This sequence encodes CASSLKAQYEQYF.

The J gene is TRBJ1-1, the V gene TRBV20-1, with D possibly TRBD1 on 5 matching bases. This CDR3 has 12 amino acids. The germline V gene has CDR1 DFQATT and CDR2 SNEGSKA (reference sequence). V was cut by 0 bases and J by 8 bases, with 10 bases left in between. In DNA, the CDR3 is TGCAGTGCTAGAGATCCGGGACCCGAAGCTTTCTTT. Translated: CSARDPGPEAFF.

This clonotype was seen once. The chain links TRBV3-1 to TRBJ2-5; tentatively, D is TRBD2 (5 bases). Germline loops: CDR1 LGHDT, CDR2 YNNKEL (reference sequence). Trimming shortened V by 1 base and J by 5 bases, and 14 bases separated the two germline ends. The CDR3 runs to 15 residues. The CDR3 here is CASSQAATSWETQYF. CDR3 bases: TGTGCCAGCAGCCAAGCGGCCACTAGTTGGGAGACCCAGTACTTC.

This clonotype was seen more than once but under ten times. The chain links TRBV3-1 to TRBJ1-1; unclear D gene. CDR3 length equals 18 residues. Germline V CDR1 and CDR2: LGHDT, YNNKEL (reference sequence). The V end was cut by 0 bases, the J end by 1 base, with 18 bases between. The CDR3 region is CASSQDSSLRGWNTEAFF. The DNA of the CDR3 is TGTGCCAGCAGCCAAGATTCCTCTTTACGGGGTTGGAACACTGAAGCTTTCTTT.

This clonotype was observed a few times. The chain recombines TRBV7-9 with TRBJ2-1, with D possibly called TRBD1 or TRBD2 (7 bases each). Trimming took 5 bases from V and 9 from J, leaving 20 bases between them. This CDR3 spans 15 amino acids. Germline-derived CDR1 and CDR2 are SEHNR and FQNEAQ (reference sequence). CDR3 coding DNA: TGTGCCAGCAGCGCCGGGACAGCGGGACTGGGTGAGCAGTTCTTC. Its translation is CASSAGTAGLGEQFF. Variable domain in full (rest from reference TRBV7-9 and TRBJ2-1): DTGVSQNPRHKITKRGQNVTFRCDPISEHNRLYWYRQTLGQGPEFLTYFQNEAQLEKSRLLSDRFSAERPKGSFSTLEIQRTEQGDSAMYLCASSAGTAGLGEQFFGPGTRLTVL.

This clonotype was seen a few times. The rearrangement links TRBV6-5 to TRBJ2-7; no clear D. Germline lookup yields CDR1 MNHEY and CDR2 SVGAGI. V gave up 8 bases and J gave up 3 bases, with 17 bases separating them. The CDR3 sequence is 14 residues long. The chain's CDR3 is CASGSGRSGYEQYF. In DNA, the CDR3 is TGTGCCAGCGGATCAGGTAGATCGGGCTACGAGCAGTACTTC.

The genes are TRBV29-1 and TRBJ2-3, with TRBD1 matching over 8 bases. Per the germline V gene, CDR1 is SQVTM and CDR2 is ANQGSEA. After removal of 6 bases from V and 2 bases from J, the junction contained 4 bases not matched to a gene. This CDR3 has 13 amino acids. As DNA, the CDR3 is TGCAGCGTGAGGCAGGGGGCCACAGATACGCAGTATTTT. Its translation: CSVRQGATDTQYF.

Regarding this clonotype: A much larger clone differs from this one at a single base, so this may be a read error. The gene calls are TRBV7-9 and TRBJ2-3, with a tentative D call TRBD2 (6 bases). This CDR3 has 15 amino acids. Per the germline V gene, CDR1 is SEHNR and CDR2 is FQNEAQ (reference sequence). Trimming left V 4 bases short and J 2 bases short, with 13 bases between. The CDR3 DNA reads as TGTGCCAGCAGCTCCCGGGGAGGCTACACAGATACGCAGTATTTT. Its protein product is CASSSRGGYTDTQYF.